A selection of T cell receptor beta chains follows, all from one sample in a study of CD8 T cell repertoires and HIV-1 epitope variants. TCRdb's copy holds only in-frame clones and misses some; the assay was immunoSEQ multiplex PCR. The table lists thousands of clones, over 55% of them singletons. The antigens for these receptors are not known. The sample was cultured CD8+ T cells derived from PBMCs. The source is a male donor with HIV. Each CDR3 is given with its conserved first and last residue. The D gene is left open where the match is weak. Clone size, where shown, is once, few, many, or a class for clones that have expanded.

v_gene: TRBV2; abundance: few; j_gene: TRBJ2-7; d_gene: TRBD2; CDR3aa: CASSWGTSGSEQYF; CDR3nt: TGTGCCAGCAGTTGGGGGACTAGCGGGAGTGAGCAGTACTTC
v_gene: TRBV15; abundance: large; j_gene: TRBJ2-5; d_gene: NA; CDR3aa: CATSRDRRETQYF; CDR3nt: TGTGCCACCAGCAGAGATCGGAGAGAGACCCAGTACTTC
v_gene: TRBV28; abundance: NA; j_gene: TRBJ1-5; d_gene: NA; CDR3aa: CASSLWGADNQPQHF; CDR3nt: TGTGCCAGCAGTTTATGGGGGGCGGATAATCAGCCCCAGCATTTT
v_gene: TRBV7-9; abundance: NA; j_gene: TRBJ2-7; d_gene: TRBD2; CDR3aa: CASSPAGLAGDTYEQYF; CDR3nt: TGTGCCAGCAGCCCCGCGGGACTAGCGGGAGACACCTACGAGCAGTACTTC
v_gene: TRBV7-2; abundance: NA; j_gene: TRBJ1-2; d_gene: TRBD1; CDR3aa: CASSPGGQGALDGYTF; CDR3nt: TGTGCCAGCAGCCCAGGAGGACAGGGGGCCCTTGATGGCTACACCTTC
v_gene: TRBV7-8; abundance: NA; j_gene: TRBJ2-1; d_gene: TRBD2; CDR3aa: CASRLSGSLYNEQFF; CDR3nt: TGTGCCAGCAGGTTGAGCGGGAGCCTCTACAATGAGCAGTTCTTC
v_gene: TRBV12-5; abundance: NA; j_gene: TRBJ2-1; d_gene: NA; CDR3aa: CASGSRVAEQFF; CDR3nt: TGTGCTAGTGGTTCTCGAGTAGCTGAGCAGTTCTTC
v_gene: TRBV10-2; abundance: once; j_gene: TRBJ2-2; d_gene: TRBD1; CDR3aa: CASRPGQGIYPGELFF; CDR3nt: TGCGCCAGCAGACCGGGACAGGGGATATATCCCGGGGAGCTGTTTTTT
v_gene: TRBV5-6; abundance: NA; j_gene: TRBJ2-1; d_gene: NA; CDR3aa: CASSPRDWGYNEQFF; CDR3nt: TGTGCCAGCAGCCCCCGGGACTGGGGGTACAATGAGCAGTTCTTC
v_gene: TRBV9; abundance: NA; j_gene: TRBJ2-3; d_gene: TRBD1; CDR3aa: CASSSAGTGVDTQYF; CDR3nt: TGTGCCAGCAGCTCAGCCGGGACAGGGGTTGATACGCAGTATTTT
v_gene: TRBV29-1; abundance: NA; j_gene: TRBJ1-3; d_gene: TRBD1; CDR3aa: CSVDGTGAGNTIYF; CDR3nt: TGCAGCGTTGACGGGACAGGGGCAGGAAACACCATATATTTT
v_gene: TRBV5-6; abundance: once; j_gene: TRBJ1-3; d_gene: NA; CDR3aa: CASSLWGSGNTIYF; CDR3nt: TGTGCCAGCAGCTTGTGGGGATCTGGAAACACCATATATTTT
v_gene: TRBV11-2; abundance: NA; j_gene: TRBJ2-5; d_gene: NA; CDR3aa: CASSLGRELQETQYF; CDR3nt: TGTGCCAGCAGCTTAGGGCGAGAACTACAAGAGACCCAGTACTTC
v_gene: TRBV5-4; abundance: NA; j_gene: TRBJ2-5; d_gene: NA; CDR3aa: CASREELQETQYF; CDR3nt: TGTGCCAGCAGGGAAGAGCTCCAAGAGACCCAGTACTTC
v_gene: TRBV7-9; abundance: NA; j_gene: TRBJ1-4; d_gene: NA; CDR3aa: CASSLAQGTNEKLFF; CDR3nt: TGTGCCAGCAGCTTAGCGCAGGGCACTAATGAAAAACTGTTTTTT
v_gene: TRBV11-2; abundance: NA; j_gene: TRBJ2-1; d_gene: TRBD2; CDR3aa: CASSLEELAGVVYEQFF; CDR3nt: TGTGCCAGCAGCTTAGAAGAACTAGCGGGAGTCGTGTATGAGCAGTTCTTC
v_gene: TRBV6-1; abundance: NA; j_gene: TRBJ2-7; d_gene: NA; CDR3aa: CASSEDGGGMWEQYF; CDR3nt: TGTGCCAGCAGTGAAGATGGAGGGGGGATGTGGGAGCAGTACTTC
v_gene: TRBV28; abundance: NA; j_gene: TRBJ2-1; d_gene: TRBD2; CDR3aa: CASSKTSGSNEQFF; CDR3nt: TGTGCCTCATCCAAGACTAGCGGGAGCAATGAGCAGTTCTTC
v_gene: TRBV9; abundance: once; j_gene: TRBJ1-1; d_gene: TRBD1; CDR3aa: CASSDPGTGDTGAFF; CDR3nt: TGTGCCAGCAGCGATCCCGGGACAGGGGACACTGGAGCTTTCTTT
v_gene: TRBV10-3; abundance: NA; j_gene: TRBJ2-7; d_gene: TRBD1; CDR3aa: CAHQEGGTGAPGDEQYF; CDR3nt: TGTGCCCACCAGGAAGGAGGGACAGGGGCGCCGGGGGACGAGCAGTACTTC
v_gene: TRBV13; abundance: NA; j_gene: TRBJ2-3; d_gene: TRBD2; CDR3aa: CASSSLLTSGSDTQYF; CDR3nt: TGTGCCAGCAGCTCCCTCCTGACTAGCGGATCGGATACGCAGTATTTT
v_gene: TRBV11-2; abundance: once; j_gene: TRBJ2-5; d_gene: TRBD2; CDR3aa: CASSVRTLMAGGPETQYF; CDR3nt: TGTGCCAGCAGCGTCCGGACGCTTATGGCGGGAGGCCCAGAGACCCAGTACTTC
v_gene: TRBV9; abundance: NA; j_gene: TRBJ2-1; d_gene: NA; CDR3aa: CASSGESGGRNEQFF; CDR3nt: TGTGCCAGCAGCGGAGAGTCCGGGGGCCGGAATGAGCAGTTCTTC
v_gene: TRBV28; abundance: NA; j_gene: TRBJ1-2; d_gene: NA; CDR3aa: CASSFPRTDTNYGYTF; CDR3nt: TGTGCCAGCAGTTTCCCACGGACAGACACTAACTATGGCTACACCTTC
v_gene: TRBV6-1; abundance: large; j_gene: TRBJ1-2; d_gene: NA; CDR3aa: CASSELPQDLDYGYTF; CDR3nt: TGTGCCAGCAGTGAACTTCCACAAGACCTAGACTATGGCTACACCTTC
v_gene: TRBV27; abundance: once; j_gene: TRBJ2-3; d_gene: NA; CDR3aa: CASSLSGSVGTLSTDTQYF; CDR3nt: TGTGCCAGCAGTTTATCGGGGAGCGTTGGGACTCTTAGCACAGATACGCAGTATTTT
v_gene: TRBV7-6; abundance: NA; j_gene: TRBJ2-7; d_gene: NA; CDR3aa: CASSSLKGRPYEQYF; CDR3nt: TGTGCCAGCAGCTCCCTAAAGGGGCGTCCGTACGAGCAGTACTTC
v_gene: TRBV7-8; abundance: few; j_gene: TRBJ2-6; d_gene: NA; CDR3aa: CASSLSPGANVLTF; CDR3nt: TGTGCCAGCAGCTTAAGCCCAGGGGCCAACGTCCTGACTTTC
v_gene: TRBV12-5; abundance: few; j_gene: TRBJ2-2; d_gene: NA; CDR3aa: CASGFTQVGELFF; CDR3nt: TGTGCTAGTGGCTTCACACAGGTTGGGGAGCTGTTTTTT
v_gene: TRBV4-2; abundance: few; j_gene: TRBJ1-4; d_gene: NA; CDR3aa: CASSQEPNIATNEKLFF; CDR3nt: TGTGCCAGCAGCCAAGAGCCTAACATTGCAACTAATGAAAAACTGTTTTTT
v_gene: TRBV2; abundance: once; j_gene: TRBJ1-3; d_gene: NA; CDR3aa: CASPYRDSGNTIYF; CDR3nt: TGTGCCAGCCCTTACAGGGACTCTGGAAACACCATATATTTT
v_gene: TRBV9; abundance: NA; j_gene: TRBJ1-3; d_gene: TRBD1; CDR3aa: CASSVGDRPSGNTIYF; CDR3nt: TGTGCCAGCAGCGTAGGGGACAGGCCTTCTGGAAACACCATATATTTT
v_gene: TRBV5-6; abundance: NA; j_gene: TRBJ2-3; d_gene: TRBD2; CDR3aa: CASSSEGLAGGPDTQYF; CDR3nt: TGTGCCAGCAGCTCGGAAGGACTAGCGGGAGGGCCAGATACGCAGTATTTT
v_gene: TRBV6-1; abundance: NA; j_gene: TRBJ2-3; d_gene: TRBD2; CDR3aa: CASRELSGGASPQYF; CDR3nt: TGTGCCAGCAGGGAACTCAGCGGGGGGGCTTCTCCCCAGTATTTT
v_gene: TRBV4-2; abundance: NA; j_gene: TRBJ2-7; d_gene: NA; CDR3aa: CASSQDLPHEQYF; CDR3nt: TGTGCCAGCAGCCAAGATCTTCCTCACGAGCAGTACTTC
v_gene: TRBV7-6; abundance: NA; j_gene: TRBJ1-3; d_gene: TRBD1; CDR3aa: CASSSLGQGSGNTIYF; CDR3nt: TGTGCCAGCAGCTCCTTGGGACAGGGCTCTGGAAACACCATATATTTT
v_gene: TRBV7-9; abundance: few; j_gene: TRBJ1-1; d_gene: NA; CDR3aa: CASSFTTEAFF; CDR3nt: TGTGCCAGCAGCTTTACCACTGAAGCTTTCTTT
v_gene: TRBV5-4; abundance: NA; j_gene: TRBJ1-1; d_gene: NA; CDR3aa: CASSLGVNTEAFF; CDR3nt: TGTGCCAGCAGCTTGGGGGTAAACACTGAAGCTTTCTTT
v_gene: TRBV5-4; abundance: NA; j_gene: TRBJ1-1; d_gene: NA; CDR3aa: CASSQDVGQGNTEAFF; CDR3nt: TGCGCCAGCAGCCAAGATGTTGGGCAGGGGAACACTGAAGCTTTCTTT
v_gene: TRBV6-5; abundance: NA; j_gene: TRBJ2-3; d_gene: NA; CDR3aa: CASGVGGTDTQYF; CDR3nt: TGTGCCAGCGGGGTGGGCGGCACAGATACGCAGTATTTT
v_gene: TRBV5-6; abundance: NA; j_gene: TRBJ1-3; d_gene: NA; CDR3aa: CASSPVSSGNTIYF; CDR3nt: TGTGCCAGCAGTCCTGTGAGCTCTGGAAACACCATATATTTT
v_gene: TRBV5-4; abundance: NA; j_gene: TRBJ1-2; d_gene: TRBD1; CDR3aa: CASSWQETGLGYTF; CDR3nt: TGTGCCAGCAGCTGGCAGGAGACAGGGCTCGGCTACACCTTC
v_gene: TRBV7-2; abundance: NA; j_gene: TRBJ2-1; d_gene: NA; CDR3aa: CASSLAPKAYNEQFF; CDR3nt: TGTGCCAGCAGCTTAGCTCCGAAAGCGTACAATGAGCAGTTCTTC
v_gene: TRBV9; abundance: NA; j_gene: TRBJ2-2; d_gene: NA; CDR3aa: CASSSGGDTGELFF; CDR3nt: TGTGCCAGCAGCTCAGGGGGGGACACCGGGGAGCTGTTTTTT
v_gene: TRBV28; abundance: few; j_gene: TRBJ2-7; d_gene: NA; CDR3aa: CATMTISYEQYF; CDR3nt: TGTGCCACCATGACAATCTCCTACGAGCAGTACTTC
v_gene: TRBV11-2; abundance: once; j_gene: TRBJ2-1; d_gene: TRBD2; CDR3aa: CASGSGGSYNEQFF; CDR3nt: TGTGCCAGCGGCTCGGGGGGCTCCTACAATGAGCAGTTCTTC
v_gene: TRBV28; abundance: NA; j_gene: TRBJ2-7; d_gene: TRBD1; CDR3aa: CASRGTGGRTYEQYF; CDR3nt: TGTGCCAGCAGGGGGACAGGGGGAAGAACCTACGAGCAGTACTTC
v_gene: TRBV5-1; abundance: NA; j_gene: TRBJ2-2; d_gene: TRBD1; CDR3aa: CASRMDRANTGELFF; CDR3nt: TGCGCCAGCCGAATGGACAGGGCGAACACCGGGGAGCTGTTTTTT
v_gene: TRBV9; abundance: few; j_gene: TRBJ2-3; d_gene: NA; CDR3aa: CASTLINPGAYF; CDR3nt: TGTGCCAGCACCCTAATTAACCCAGGGGCGTATTTT
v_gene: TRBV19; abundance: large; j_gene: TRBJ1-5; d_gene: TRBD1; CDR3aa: CASTPDRLSNQPQHF; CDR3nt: TGTGCCAGTACCCCGGACAGGTTAAGCAATCAGCCCCAGCATTTT
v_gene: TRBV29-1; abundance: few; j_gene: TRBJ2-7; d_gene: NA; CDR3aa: CSVEGSSYEQYF; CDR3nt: TGCAGCGTGGAGGGGAGTAGCTACGAGCAGTACTTC
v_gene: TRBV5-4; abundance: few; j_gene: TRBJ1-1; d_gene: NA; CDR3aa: CASSLAGSTEAFF; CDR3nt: TGTGCCAGCAGCTTGGCAGGGAGCACTGAAGCTTTCTTT
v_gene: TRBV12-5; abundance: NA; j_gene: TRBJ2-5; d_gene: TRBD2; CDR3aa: CASGSETSGTLGAQYF; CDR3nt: TGTGCTAGTGGTTCGGAGACTAGCGGAACACTCGGGGCCCAGTACTTC
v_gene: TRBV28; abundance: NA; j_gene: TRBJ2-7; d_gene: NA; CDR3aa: CASSPRTSRYEQYF; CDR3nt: TGTGCCAGCAGTCCGCGGACAAGCAGGTACGAGCAGTACTTC
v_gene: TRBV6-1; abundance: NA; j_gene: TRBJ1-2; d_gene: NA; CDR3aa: CASSEFGRGGYTF; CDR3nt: TGTGCCAGCAGTGAATTCGGCAGAGGAGGCTACACCTTC
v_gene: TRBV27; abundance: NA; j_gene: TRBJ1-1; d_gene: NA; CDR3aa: CASTLWAGAVNTEAFF; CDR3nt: TGTGCCAGCACCCTATGGGCGGGGGCGGTGAACACTGAAGCTTTCTTT
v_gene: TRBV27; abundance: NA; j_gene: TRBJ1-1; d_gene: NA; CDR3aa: CASSLLAYTEAFF; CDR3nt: TGTGCCAGCAGTTTACTGGCCTACACTGAAGCTTTCTTT
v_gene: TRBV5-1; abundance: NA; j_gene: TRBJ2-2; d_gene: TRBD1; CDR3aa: CASSSGTDTGELFF; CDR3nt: TGCGCCAGCAGCTCCGGGACAGACACCGGGGAGCTGTTTTTT
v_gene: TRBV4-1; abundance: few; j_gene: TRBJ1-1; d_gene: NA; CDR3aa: CASSQGWGMNTEAFF; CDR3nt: TGCGCCAGCAGCCAAGGGTGGGGGATGAACACTGAAGCTTTCTTT